Below, 5 T cell receptor beta chains from the same sample are listed, as sequenced in a study of blood T cell repertoires in COVID-19. Sequencing was performed with immunoSEQ multiplex PCR; in TCRdb, only in-frame clones are kept and a portion is missing. The sample records about 110,000 clones, around 64% being singletons. Sequenced sample: peripheral blood. These receptors were taken from a woman between 35 and 50 years old with acute or convalescent COVID-19.

This chain joins TRBV11-2 and TRBJ2-2; 12 positions agree with TRBD1. V shed 5 bases and J 5 bases; nucleotides not matched to a gene: 6. CDR1 is SGHAT, CDR2 FQNNGV, per germline. This CDR3 has 16 residues. The CDR3 region has the DNA TGTGCCAGCAGCCCCGGGACAGGGGGCTGGACCGGGGAGCTGTTTTTT. Amino acid sequence: CASSPGTGGWTGELFF.

The rearrangement joins TRBV12-3 or TRBV12-4 to TRBJ1-5, with 7 bases that match TRBD1. V lost 5 bases to trimming and J lost 7 bases; unmatched junction nucleotides: 5. CDR3 size: 13 residues. CDR3 residues: CASSTGEAQPQHF. The CDR3 nucleotides are TGTGCCAGCAGTACAGGGGAGGCACAGCCCCAGCATTTT.

This chain connects TRBV28 to TRBJ2-4; 8 nucleotides match TRBD1. Germline lookup yields CDR1 MDHEN and CDR2 SYDVKM. V dropped 6 bases and J dropped 3; count of bases not matched to a gene: 7. There are 15 residues in the CDR3. CDR3 sequence reads: CASRDGQGGKNIQYF. The CDR3 bases are TGTGCCAGCAGGGATGGACAGGGAGGCAAAAACATTCAGTACTTC.

The V call is TRBV30, the J call TRBJ1-1; TRBD1 agrees at 9 bases. Germline V gene lookup returns CDR1 GTSNPN and CDR2 SVGIG (reference sequence). The CDR3 is 11 amino acids. After removal of 5 bases from V and 10 bases from J, the junction contained 5 bases not matched to a gene. The DNA for the CDR3 is TGTGCCTGGGACACACAGGGGGCAGCTTTCTTT. This codes for CAWDTQGAAFF.

Turning to this clone: The same CDR3 arises from other DNA sequences in this sample as well. V is TRBV24-1 and J is TRBJ2-3, with TRBD2 matching 7 bases. V lost 4 bases to trimming and J lost 0 bases; unmatched junction nucleotides: 6. The CDR3 runs 16 residues. Germline assignment: CDR1 KGHDR and CDR2 SFDVKD. CDR3 in amino acids: CATSDLGGGSTDTQYF. The CDR3 DNA reads TGTGCCACCAGTGACTTGGGCGGGGGTAGCACAGATACGCAGTATTTT.